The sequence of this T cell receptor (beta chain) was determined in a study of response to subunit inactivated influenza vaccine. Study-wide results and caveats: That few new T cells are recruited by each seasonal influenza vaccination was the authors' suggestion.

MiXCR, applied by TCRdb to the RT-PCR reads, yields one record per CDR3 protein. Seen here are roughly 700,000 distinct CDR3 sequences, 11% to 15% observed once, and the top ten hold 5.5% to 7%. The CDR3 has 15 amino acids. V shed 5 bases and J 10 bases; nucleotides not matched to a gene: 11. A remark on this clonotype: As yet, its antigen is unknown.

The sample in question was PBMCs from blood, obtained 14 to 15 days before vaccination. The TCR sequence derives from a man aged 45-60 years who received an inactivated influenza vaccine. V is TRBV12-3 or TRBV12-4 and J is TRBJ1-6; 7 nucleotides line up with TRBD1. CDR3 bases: TGTGCCAGCAGTCCCACCAGACAGGGATCCTCACCCCTCCACTTT. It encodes CASSPTRQGSSPLHF.